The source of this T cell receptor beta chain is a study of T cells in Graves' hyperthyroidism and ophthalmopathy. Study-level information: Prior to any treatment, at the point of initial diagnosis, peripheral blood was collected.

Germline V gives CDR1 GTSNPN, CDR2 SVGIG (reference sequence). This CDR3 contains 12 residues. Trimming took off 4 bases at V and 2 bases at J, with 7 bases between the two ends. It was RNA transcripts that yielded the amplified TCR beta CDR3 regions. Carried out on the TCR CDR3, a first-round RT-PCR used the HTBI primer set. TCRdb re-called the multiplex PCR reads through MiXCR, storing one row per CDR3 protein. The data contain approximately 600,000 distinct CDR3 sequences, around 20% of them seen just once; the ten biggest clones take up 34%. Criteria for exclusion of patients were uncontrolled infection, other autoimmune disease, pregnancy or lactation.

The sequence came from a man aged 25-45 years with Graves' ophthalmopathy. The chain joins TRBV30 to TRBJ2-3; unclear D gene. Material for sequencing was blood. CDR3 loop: CAWTSYTDTQYF. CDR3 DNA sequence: TGTGCCTGGACTTCGTACACAGATACGCAGTATTTT.